This T cell receptor beta chain was captured by sequencing in a study of blood T cell repertoires in COVID-19. Overall study: From T cells, B-cell-depleted T cells, or PBMCs came the material, which was cDNA or gDNA.

Original handling: The assay estimated nucleated cells by amplifying reference gene primers. Sequencing was performed with immunoSEQ multiplex PCR; in TCRdb, only in-frame clones are kept and a portion is missing. Clone size and the V and J calls come from that table; the DNA yielded D and trimming. This table holds roughly 80,000 clones, roughly 80% found once. Germline V lookup: CDR1 SGHNT, CDR2 YYREEE (reference sequence). This CDR3 region has 15 residues. On this clone itself: At one end, the junction sequence differs from germline, possibly due to a read error.

Input material: peripheral blood. The V gene is TRBV5-4, the J gene TRBJ2-1, with 10 bases fitting TRBD2. The sequence was collected from an older woman with acute or convalescent COVID-19. DNA of the CDR3: TGTGCCAACAGCAAGAGCGGGGGGGTCTACAATGAGCAGTTCTTC. Its translation: CANSKSGGVYNEQFF.